These 28 T cell receptor beta chains were sequenced from one sample in a study of OX40 agonist ivuxolimab in advanced cancers. Assay: immunoSEQ multiplex PCR; the TCRdb copy retains only in-frame clones and omits some. The sample has approximately 27,000 clones, about 80% seen once; the top ten hold about 15%. The material was CD4+ or CD8+ T cells sorted from blood, obtained in a trial of the OX40 agonist ivuxolimab. The receptor set was obtained from an adult with an advanced solid tumor such as melanoma, head and neck, liver or kidney cancer.

This chain links TRBV6-1 with TRBJ1-1, with TRBD1 as a possible D gene (5 bases). The V end was cut by 4 bases, the J end by 0 bases, with 9 bases between. The CDR3 is 14 residues long. CDR1 is MNHNS, CDR2 SASEGT, per germline. This chain's CDR3 is CASSGGMMNTEAFF. The CDR3 nucleotides are TGTGCCAGCAGTGGGGGGATGATGAACACTGAAGCTTTCTTT.

DNA of the CDR3: TGTGCCAGCAGCTTGGGGCGCACGTACGAGCAGTACTTC. As protein: CASSLGRTYEQYF. The chain combines TRBV7-2 with TRBJ2-7, with D tentatively TRBD1 (5 bases). The CDR3 covers 13 residues. The V end lost 3 bases, the J end lost 4 bases, and 10 bases lay between the germline ends. The V gene's germline CDR1 is SGHTA and CDR2 FQGNSA.

The chain joins TRBV6-5 to TRBJ2-5; 7 nucleotides align to TRBD2. CDR1 and CDR2 from the germline V gene are MNHEY and SVGAGI. V trimming: 2 bases; J trimming: 5 bases; junction bases outside the gene matches: 8. The CDR3 length is 15 residues. CDR3: CASSYARLAQETQYF. CDR3 in DNA: TGTGCCAGCAGTTACGCCCGACTAGCTCAGGAGACCCAGTACTTC.

J is TRBJ2-7 and V is TRBV6-5, with D tentatively TRBD2 (6 bases). Germline CDR1 reads MNHEY; CDR2 reads SVGAGI. V lost 11 bases and J lost 0, with 11 bases in between. This CDR3 is 12 amino acids long. CDR3: CASRGSSYEQYF. The CDR3, as DNA: TGTGCCTCACGGGGGAGCTCCTACGAGCAGTACTTC.

The table lists this clone with a few counts. J is TRBJ2-7 and V is TRBV5-5; D not resolved. From germline, CDR1 is SGHKS and CDR2 YYEKEE (reference sequence). The CDR3 has 15 residues. Trimming removed 9 bases at V and 2 bases at J, with 21 bases between. In DNA form, the CDR3 reads TGTGCCACCCAACCAGTGGGGAAGGGCCCCTACGAGCAGTACTTC. Translated, it gives CATQPVGKGPYEQYF.

The chain uses TRBV6-1 and TRBJ2-3, with a tentative D call TRBD1 (6 bases). Per germline, CDR1 MNHNS and CDR2 SASEGT. CDR3 length: 14 amino acids. V was shortened by 10 bases and J by 4 bases, with 18 bases between the two germline ends. The CDR3 DNA reads as TGTGCCACCAAGGAACAGGGCATTTCAGATACGCAGTATTTT. Its translation: CATKEQGISDTQYF.

This clone is judged medium-sized. This chain links TRBV4-1 with TRBJ1-2; 10 nucleotides match TRBD1. J lost 7 bases, V lost 3 bases, and 8 bases had no gene match. The CDR3 totals 15 residues. Per germline, CDR1 MGHRA and CDR2 YSYEKL. The chain's CDR3 is CASSHRDRGIRGYTF. In nucleotides, the CDR3 is TGCGCCAGCAGCCACCGGGACAGGGGTATCCGTGGCTACACCTTC.

This chain joins TRBV5-1 and TRBJ1-3; TRBD1 matches at 8 bases. Germline assignment: CDR1 SGHRS and CDR2 YFSETQ. The V and J ends lost 4 bases and 3 bases, in that order; junction bases with no gene match: 6. CDR3 length: 15 residues. The chain's CDR3 is CASSTQTGDGNTIYF. The CDR3 nucleotides read TGCGCCAGCAGCACCCAGACAGGGGATGGAAACACCATATATTTT.

J is TRBJ1-1 and V is TRBV2; D gene ambiguous. Per the germline V gene, CDR1 is SNHLY and CDR2 is FYNNEI. CDR3 length: 16 amino acids. Trimming left V 4 bases short and J 0 bases short, with 15 bases between. The CDR3 nucleotides are TGTGCCAGCAGTGTCGTGGCCCGCCACATGAACACTGAAGCTTTCTTT. Residues: CASSVVARHMNTEAFF.

The J gene is TRBJ2-3, the V gene TRBV5-1; 10 bases map to TRBD2. Germline V gives CDR1 SGHRS, CDR2 YFSETQ. There are 16 residues in the CDR3. The V and J ends lost 4 bases and 1 base, in that order; junction bases with no gene match: 6. CDR3 residues: CASSARLAGGTDTQYF. The CDR3 DNA reads as TGCGCCAGCAGCGCAAGACTAGCGGGCGGCACAGATACGCAGTATTTT.

CDR3 nucleotides: TGTGCCAGCAGTTATGGGGTTTTCACTGAAGCTTTCTTT. Protein sequence: CASSYGVFTEAFF. This chain joins TRBV6-5 and TRBJ1-1; D ambiguous. V lost 3 bases to trimming and J lost 4 bases, with 9 bases between them. Germline V lookup: CDR1 MNHEY, CDR2 SVGAGI. The CDR3 is made up of 13 amino acids.

Written as DNA, the CDR3 is TGTGCCAGCAGTTCCTACAGGGATACCTACGAGCAGTACTTC. Translated, it gives CASSSYRDTYEQYF. The chain couples TRBV28 to TRBJ2-7; D is possibly TRBD1 (6 bases). CDR1 MDHEN and CDR2 SYDVKM come from the germline V gene. V lost 4 bases and J 2 bases, leaving 12 bases between the germline ends. This CDR3 is 14 amino acids long.

A remark on this clone: Germline and junction disagree at one end, which may indicate a read error. This chain uses TRBV30 with TRBJ2-7; perhaps TRBD2 as D (6 bases). This CDR3 contains 13 residues. Germline-derived CDR1 and CDR2 are GTSNPN and SVGIG (reference sequence). The CDR3 here is CAWSALGGDGTDF. In nucleotides, the CDR3 is TGTGCCTGGAGCGCCTTGGGCGGGGACGGGACGGACTTC.

The chain links TRBV4-1 to TRBJ2-3; 10 positions agree with TRBD2. The junction had 0 bases not matched to a gene; V was cut back by 2 bases and J by 1 base. CDR1 MGHRA and CDR2 YSYEKL come from the germline V gene. The CDR3 runs 15 residues. In DNA form, the CDR3 reads TGCGCCAGCAGCCAACTAGCGGGGGGCACAGATACGCAGTATTTT. Its protein is CASSQLAGGTDTQYF.

V and J are TRBV7-9 and TRBJ2-6; possibly TRBD2 for D (6 bases). There are 15 residues in the CDR3. The V gene lost 2 bases and the J gene lost 4 bases, with 9 bases spanning the gap. The germline V gene has CDR1 SEHNR and CDR2 FQNEAQ (reference sequence). The CDR3, as DNA: TGTGCCAGCAGCTTATCAGGAGGGGGGGCCAACGTCCTGACTTTC. Protein product: CASSLSGGGANVLTF. Filled out from reference TRBV7-9 and TRBJ2-6, the complete variable domain reads DTGVSQNPRHKITKRGQNVTFRCDPISEHNRLYWYRQTLGQGPEFLTYFQNEAQLEKSRLLSDRFSAERPKGSFSTLEIQRTEQGDSAMYLCASSLSGGGANVLTFGAGSRLTVL.

The sample holds a few counts of this clone. This chain uses TRBV29-1 with TRBJ1-2; TRBD1 matches 7 bases. Per germline, CDR1 SQVTM and CDR2 ANQGSEA. The CDR3 sequence is 13 residues long. J gave up 6 bases and V 4 bases, and 8 bases lay outside the gene matches. The CDR3 protein is CSVAPSTGDGYTF. In nucleotides, the CDR3 is TGCAGCGTTGCCCCATCAACAGGGGATGGCTACACCTTC.

V usage is TRBV4-1 and J usage is TRBJ1-4; D ambiguous. V was trimmed by 0 bases and J by 3 bases, leaving 17 bases between them. CDR1 and CDR2 (germline): MGHRA, YSYEKL. The CDR3 runs 18 residues. In DNA form, the CDR3 reads TGCGCCAGCAGCCAAGATGCTTGGACTTTGACCTCTAATGAAAAACTGTTTTTT. Protein sequence: CASSQDAWTLTSNEKLFF.

On this clone: Different DNA sequences within this sample yield the same CDR3. The chain employs TRBV15 and TRBJ1-1; D gene uncertain. The CDR3 totals 12 residues. V lost 3 bases to trimming and J lost 8 bases, with 10 bases between them. The germline CDR1 and CDR2 sequences are LNHNV and YYDKDF (reference sequence). The CDR3 loop reads CATSSNRNEAFF. In nucleotides, the CDR3 is TGTGCCACCAGCAGTAACAGAAACGAAGCTTTCTTT.

The chain is built from TRBV27 and TRBJ2-6; 10 bases fit TRBD1. Germline-derived CDR1 and CDR2 are MNHEY and SMNVEV (reference sequence). This CDR3 contains 16 residues. With 7 bases clipped from V and 1 base from J, the junction kept 4 bases outside the gene matches. Here the CDR3 reads CASIGTGVSGANVLTF. Written as DNA, the CDR3 is TGTGCCAGCATTGGGACAGGGGTATCTGGGGCCAACGTCCTGACTTTC.

The chain uses TRBV27 and TRBJ1-1; D may be TRBD1 (6 bases). This CDR3 comprises 14 residues. Deletions cut 6 bases from V and 3 bases from J, with 14 bases between. Per the germline V gene, CDR1 is MNHEY and CDR2 is SMNVEV (reference sequence). This CDR3 reads CASSFQGFYTEAFF. CDR3 DNA: TGTGCCAGCAGCTTTCAGGGGTTCTACACTGAAGCTTTCTTT.

The V and J genes are TRBV27 and TRBJ1-2; D is unresolved. Germline V gene data show CDR1 as MNHEY and CDR2 as SMNVEV (reference sequence). The CDR3 is 16 amino acids. Trimming pared 8 bases from V and 4 bases from J, leaving 23 bases between. The CDR3 is CASGPNTLSPAYGYTF. Here the CDR3 DNA reads TGTGCCAGCGGCCCCAATACACTTTCCCCTGCCTATGGCTACACCTTC.

The chain employs TRBV9 and TRBJ1-1; D call uncertain. Trimming left V 4 bases short and J 6 bases short, with 13 bases between. This CDR3 is 13 amino acids long. Germline-derived CDR1 and CDR2 are SGDLS and YYNGEE. The CDR3 region has the DNA TGTGCCAGCAGCCCGCGAGAGGGTGCTGAAGCTTTCTTT. Its translation: CASSPREGAEAFF.

This clone was observed a few times. V usage is TRBV7-9 and J usage is TRBJ1-1; D not resolved. Trimming pared 7 bases from V and 6 bases from J, leaving 12 bases between. This CDR3 spans 12 amino acids. The V gene's germline CDR1 is SEHNR and CDR2 FQNEAQ (reference sequence). The CDR3 spells CASTPVSSEAFF. DNA for the CDR3: TGTGCCAGCACCCCAGTGAGTTCTGAAGCTTTCTTT.

The rearrangement joins TRBV10-3 to TRBJ2-6, with D hard to call. The CDR3 sequence is 13 residues long. V was clipped by 10 bases and J by 0 bases, with 7 bases between them. CDR1 and CDR2 (germline): ENHRY, SYGVKD. The CDR3 bases are TGTGCCACATCAGGCTCTGGGGCCAACGTCCTGACTTTC. Amino acids: CATSGSGANVLTF.

The V call is TRBV10-3, the J call TRBJ2-7, with no clear D. The V end lost 0 bases, the J end lost 6 bases, and 15 bases lay between the germline ends. The CDR3 is 15 amino acids. The germline CDR1 and CDR2 sequences are ENHRY and SYGVKD. This CDR3 is CAISESLGEVGEQYF. The CDR3 DNA follows: TGTGCCATCAGTGAGTCGCTTGGAGAAGTTGGCGAGCAGTACTTC.

The chain carries TRBV6-1 and TRBJ2-6; D uncertain. Trimming pared 7 bases from V and 1 base from J, leaving 8 bases between. Germline CDR1 reads MNHNS; CDR2 reads SASEGT. The CDR3 runs 14 residues. This CDR3 is CASTRLSGANVLTF. The CDR3 DNA sequence: TGTGCCAGCACCAGACTTTCTGGGGCCAACGTCCTGACTTTC.

The V gene is TRBV6-5, the J gene TRBJ1-2, with 8 bases matching TRBD1. The ends lost 3 bases at V and 4 bases at J; junction bases unmatched: 4. Germline-derived CDR1 and CDR2 are MNHEY and SVGAGI. CDR3 length: 14 residues. This chain's CDR3 is CASSYRQGSYGYTF. CDR3 bases: TGTGCCAGCAGTTATAGACAGGGGAGCTATGGCTACACCTTC.

The chain employs TRBV5-8 and TRBJ1-3; D not resolved. Germline values: CDR1 SGHTS, CDR2 YDEGEE. The V and J ends lost 3 bases and 4 bases respectively, with 2 bases between them. The CDR3 has 11 amino acids. The CDR3 sequence is CASSSGNTIYF. The CDR3 nucleotides are TGTGCCAGCAGCTCCGGAAACACCATATATTTT.